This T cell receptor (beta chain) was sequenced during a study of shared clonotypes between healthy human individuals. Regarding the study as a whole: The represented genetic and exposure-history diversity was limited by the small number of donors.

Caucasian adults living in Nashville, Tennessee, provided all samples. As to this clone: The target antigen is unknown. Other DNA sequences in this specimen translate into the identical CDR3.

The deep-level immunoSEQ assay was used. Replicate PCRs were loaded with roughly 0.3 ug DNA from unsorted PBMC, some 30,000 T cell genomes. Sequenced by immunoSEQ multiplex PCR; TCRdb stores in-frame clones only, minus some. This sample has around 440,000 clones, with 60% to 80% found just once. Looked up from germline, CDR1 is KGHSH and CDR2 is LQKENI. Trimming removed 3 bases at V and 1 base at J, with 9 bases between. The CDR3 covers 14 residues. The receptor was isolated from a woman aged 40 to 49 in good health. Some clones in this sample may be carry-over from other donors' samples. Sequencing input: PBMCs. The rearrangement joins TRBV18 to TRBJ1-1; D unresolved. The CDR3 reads CASSPGRQNTEAFF. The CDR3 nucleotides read TGTGCCAGCTCACCCGGGAGACAGAACACTGAAGCTTTCTTT.